This TCR beta chain originates from a study of human T cells and chemical hapten exposure. About the research overall: Small volume differences among pooled libraries mainly caused per-sample TCR yield variation. General study results and limits: Following DPC sensitization, TCRs present above 1 in 1000 frequency showed no change.

For this clonotype: The antigen remains unidentified.

Individual cDNA molecules in this library carried unique molecular identifiers. In the study's own analysis: TCR counts had a median of about 92,000 per sample and spanned roughly 20,000 to 690,600. MiXCR, applied by TCRdb to the 5' RACE reads, yields one record per CDR3 protein. The V and J calls reflect TCRdb's pipeline rather than the authors' work. This table holds over 95,000 distinct CDR3 sequences, around a fifth found once. Before extraction, the whole blood was not fractionated, and total RNA was taken from it. Germline V lookup: CDR1 LGHDT, CDR2 YNNKEL (reference sequence). This CDR3 is built from 14 residues. The V gene end was trimmed by 3 bases and the J gene end by 5 bases; junction bases not matched to a gene: 3.

This clonotype originated in a human donor in good health. The chain employs TRBV3-1 and TRBJ2-7; 11 bases agree with TRBD2. The CDR3 is CASSQLTSGNEQYF. CDR3 sequence (DNA): TGTGCCAGCAGCCAGTTGACTAGCGGGAACGAGCAGTACTTC.